This passage covers 20 T cell receptor beta chains from one sample sequenced in a study of T-cell reconstitution after alpha-beta-depleted transplantation in children. As it was prepared, the TCRbeta library received unique molecular identifiers. From the PCR reads, TCRdb called clonotypes with MiXCR, one entry per CDR3 protein. The sample has 100,000 to 130,000 distinct CDR3 sequences, about 6.5% seen once; the top ten hold approximately 25%. The sequenced sample was PBMCs, mostly from graft donor cells, obtained 360 days after TCRalphabeta/CD19-depleted stem cell transplant. These receptors were collected from a male patient aged 2 to 10 who had a stem cell transplant for acute lymphoblastic leukemia, so the T cells may come from the graft donor.

As to this clonotype: The junction departs from germline at one end; a sequencing error may be responsible. The chain recombines TRBV2 with TRBJ1-1, with D uncertain. The CDR3 loop spans 8 amino acids. Germline V CDR1 and CDR2: SNHLY, FYNNEI. This CDR3 is CPSSEAFF. The CDR3 DNA reads as TGTCCCAGCAGTGAAGCTTTCTTT.

At least ten counts were recorded for this clonotype. For the CDR3, the DNA is TGTGCCAGCAGCAGACAGCTAATACAAGAGACCCAGTACTTC. Its protein is CASSRQLIQETQYF. The V and J genes are TRBV12-3 or TRBV12-4 and TRBJ2-5, with D perhaps TRBD1 (5 bases). V was pared by 6 bases and J by 2 bases, with 13 bases between. The CDR3 sequence is 14 residues long.

This clonotype was found many times. This rearrangement joins TRBV12-3 or TRBV12-4 to TRBJ1-5; 9 bases are shared with TRBD1. CDR3 length equals 16 residues. Trimming took 5 bases from V and 2 from J; bases not matched to a gene: 7. The CDR3 coding sequence is TGTGCCAGCAGTCCAACAGGGGGCGCGGGCAATCAGCCCCAGCATTTT. Translating gives CASSPTGGAGNQPQHF.

This clonotype came up many times. This chain links TRBV9 with TRBJ2-7, with TRBD1 identical over 11 bases. This CDR3 contains 14 residues. V lost 6 bases to trimming and J lost 4 bases; unmatched junction nucleotides: 6. Per the germline V gene, CDR1 is SGDLS and CDR2 is YYNGEE. The DNA for the CDR3 is TGTGCCAGCAACTTAGGACAGGGGGCATACGAGCAGTACTTC. Encoded protein: CASNLGQGAYEQYF.

V and J are TRBV3-1 and TRBJ2-7, with 11 bases matching TRBD1. There are 17 residues in the CDR3. CDR1 and CDR2 (germline): LGHDT, YNNKEL (reference sequence). J gave up 3 bases and V 5 bases, and 12 bases lay outside the gene matches. The CDR3 coding sequence is TGTGCCAGCAGCTCCGGACAGGGGGCGTCACCCCACTACGAGCAGTACTTC. It yields the protein CASSSGQGASPHYEQYF.

There are many counts of this clonotype. The genes are TRBV28 and TRBJ1-1; D uncertain. The CDR3 spans 16 residues. V lost 5 bases and J 0 bases, leaving 16 bases between the germline ends. The germline V gene encodes CDR1 MDHEN and CDR2 SYDVKM. The chain's CDR3 is CASSPSFGLMNTEAFF. DNA of the CDR3: TGTGCCAGCAGTCCGTCCTTCGGGCTAATGAACACTGAAGCTTTCTTT.

This clonotype was seen ten or more times. The chain joins TRBV6-5 to TRBJ1-2; D may be TRBD1 (5 bases). Deletions cut 2 bases from V and 0 bases from J, with 10 bases between. The CDR3 spans 15 residues. Looked up from germline, CDR1 is MNHEY and CDR2 is SVGAGI. The CDR3 here is CASSYRDESNYGYTF. The CDR3 nucleotides are TGTGCCAGCAGTTACCGGGACGAATCTAACTATGGCTACACCTTC.

The chain is built from TRBV4-3 and TRBJ1-1; 8 nucleotides agree with TRBD1. The germline gives CDR1 LGHNA, CDR2 YSLEER. V lost 1 base and J lost 4; bases outside the gene matches: 5. The CDR3 sequence is 15 residues long. The CDR3 loop reads CASSQAGGLITEAFF. The CDR3 DNA follows: TGCGCCAGCAGCCAAGCAGGGGGCTTGATCACTGAAGCTTTCTTT.

This clonotype has ten or more counts. The gene calls are TRBV7-2 and TRBJ2-1; tentative D call: TRBD2 (5 bases). Germline V gene sequence: CDR1 SGHTA, CDR2 FQGNSA. V lost 1 base and J 8 bases, leaving 12 bases between the germline ends. This CDR3 is 14 amino acids long. CDR3 coding DNA: TGTGCCAGCAGCTTAGACGGACCGAGGGATGAGCAGTTCTTC. Protein product: CASSLDGPRDEQFF.

This clonotype was picked up a small number of times. The V gene is TRBV11-2, the J gene TRBJ2-7; D is possibly TRBD1 (5 bases). V lost 2 bases to trimming and J lost 5 bases, with 7 bases between them. Germline CDR1 SGHAT, CDR2 FQNNGV. This CDR3 contains 12 residues. In DNA, the CDR3 is TGTGCCAGCAGCTTACAGGGCCACGAGCAGTACTTC. It translates to CASSLQGHEQYF.

This clonotype was observed many times. This chain connects TRBV6-5 to TRBJ2-5, with D possibly TRBD1 on 5 matching bases. Trimming stripped 2 bases from V and 5 bases from J, with 12 bases between. The CDR3 runs to 14 residues. Germline-derived CDR1 and CDR2 are MNHEY and SVGAGI. The CDR3 DNA reads TGTGCCAGCAGTTACGGGGCAGGGCTGGAGACCCAGTACTTC. Its protein product is CASSYGAGLETQYF.

This clonotype was detected ten times or more. This chain connects TRBV7-8 to TRBJ2-4; TRBD2 agrees at 9 bases. This CDR3 contains 17 residues. V lost 2 bases to trimming and J lost 0 bases; unmatched junction nucleotides: 5. Per the germline V gene, CDR1 is SGHVS and CDR2 is FQNEAQ. This chain's CDR3 is CASSLTRLAVAKNIQYF. The CDR3 bases are TGTGCCAGCAGCTTAACCCGACTAGCGGTAGCCAAAAACATTCAGTACTTC.

This clonotype was counted at least ten times. The chain links TRBV24-1 to TRBJ2-1, with D possibly being TRBD1 (6 bases). This CDR3 has 15 residues. CDR1 KGHDR and CDR2 SFDVKD come from the germline V gene. Trimming removed 7 bases from V and 7 bases from J, with 19 bases in between. CDR3 in amino acids: CATSKRGSPGNEQFF. DNA of the CDR3: TGTGCCACCAGCAAAAGGGGGAGCCCCGGAAATGAGCAGTTCTTC.

In its sample, this clonotype was seen many times. The CDR3 DNA sequence: TGTGCCAGCTTAAGCGGGAGAAGGATAGATACGCAGTATTTT. Translation gives CASLSGRRIDTQYF. V is TRBV2 and J is TRBJ2-3; 8 bases align to TRBD2. V was pared by 8 bases and J by 5 bases, with 9 bases of the junction left unmatched. CDR1 and CDR2 (germline): SNHLY, FYNNEI. This CDR3 comprises 14 residues.

This clonotype was seen repeatedly, ten times or more. This chain joins TRBV5-1 and TRBJ2-7; D possibly uses TRBD1 or TRBD2 (6 bases each). Between the trimmed V and J ends, which lost 1 base and 1 base, there was a span of 15 bases. CDR1 is SGHRS, CDR2 YFSETQ, per germline. The CDR3 covers 16 residues. The CDR3 spells CASSLWFGGASYEQYF. In nucleotides, the CDR3 is TGCGCCAGCAGCTTGTGGTTCGGGGGCGCGTCCTACGAGCAGTACTTC.

This clonotype was recorded a few times. This chain links TRBV5-1 with TRBJ2-7, with TRBD2 matching over 7 bases. The junction had 11 bases not matched to a gene; V was cut back by 4 bases and J by 7 bases. Germline CDR1 is SGHRS and CDR2 is YFSETQ. This CDR3 contains 14 residues. As DNA, the CDR3 is TGCGCCAGCAGCCCGCGGCTTACGGGGGGTGAGCAGTACTTC. Protein product: CASSPRLTGGEQYF.

This clonotype was seen repeatedly, ten times or more. The rearrangement uses TRBV6-6 and TRBJ2-2, with D hard to call. This CDR3 contains 13 residues. Deletions cut 0 bases from V and 5 bases from J, with 4 bases between. Germline assignment: CDR1 MNHNY and CDR2 SVGAGI (reference sequence). This CDR3 is CASSYSGTGELFF. In nucleotides, the CDR3 is TGTGCCAGCAGTTACTCAGGAACCGGGGAGCTGTTTTTT.

This clonotype showed up many times. V gene TRBV6-5 combines with J gene TRBJ1-3; D is unresolved. The germline CDR1 and CDR2 sequences are MNHEY and SVGAGI. CDR3 length: 13 amino acids. V gave up 0 bases and J gave up 1 base, with 1 base separating them. The CDR3 spells CASSYSSGNTIYF. The CDR3, as DNA: TGTGCCAGCAGTTACTCGTCTGGAAACACCATATATTTT.

This clonotype was detected ten times or more. The chain employs TRBV5-1 and TRBJ1-1; the D gene is possibly TRBD1 (6 bases). The CDR3 length is 14 residues. Per germline, CDR1 SGHRS and CDR2 YFSETQ. V gave up 7 bases and J gave up 8 bases, with 21 bases separating them. CDR3 in amino acids: CASQAWSRGGEAFF. As DNA, the CDR3 is TGCGCCAGCCAAGCTTGGTCCAGAGGGGGAGAAGCTTTCTTT.

This clonotype was detected many times. DNA for the CDR3: TGTGCCATCAGTGAGTCGGGACGAGGAAATGAGCAGTTCTTC. Its protein is CAISESGRGNEQFF. The chain carries TRBV10-3 and TRBJ2-1; TRBD1 or TRBD2 may be the D gene (5 bases each). The CDR3 has 14 amino acids. Trimming shortened V by 0 bases and J by 7 bases, and 10 bases separated the two germline ends. CDR1 and CDR2 from the germline V gene are ENHRY and SYGVKD.